This section outlines one T cell receptor (beta chain) sequence together with its context. The antigen is unknown. The source of the sample is a study of a mutant IDH1 vaccine in newly diagnosed glioma. Overall study context: Most had both radiotherapy and temozolomide beforehand; others had only one. Study-wide results and limits: Evidence of vaccine-induced immune responses was documented in roughly 93% of patients.

Time point given: baseline, week 1 (first vaccination visit). The treatment was: pre-vaccination baseline after standard-of-care therapy. Clones were read by immunoSEQ multiplex PCR, and TCRdb kept only the in-frame ones, dropping some. The table shows tens of thousands of clones, with 86% occurring only once. Trimming left V 2 bases short and J 2 bases short, with 3 bases between. The CDR3 contains 11 residues. The germline CDR1 and CDR2 sequences are DFQATT and SNEGSKA (reference sequence). V and J are TRBV20-1 and TRBJ2-5, with D uncertain. This sample comprised PBMCs, obtained from a glioma patient treated with radiotherapy, temozolomide or both. The TCR comes from a man in his forties with glioma. The CDR3 region has the DNA TGCAGTGCTAGAAAACAAGAGACCCAGTACTTC. It is translated as CSARKQETQYF.